These 9 T cell receptor beta chains were all obtained from the same sample, sequenced in a study of cytomegalovirus exposure and HLA in healthy donors. The PCR had 60 Vbeta and 13 Jbeta primers. TCRdb's copy holds only in-frame clones and misses some; the assay was immunoSEQ multiplex PCR. This sample has around 110,000 clones, with 50% to 65% found just once. Sequenced: PBMCs. The receptors here all came from a woman aged 40 to 50 in good health and CMV-seropositive.

The chain is built from TRBV13 and TRBJ1-1, with no clear D. The V and J ends lost 4 bases and 3 bases respectively, with 12 bases between them. This CDR3 region has 14 residues. The germline V gene has CDR1 PRHDT and CDR2 FYEKMQ (reference sequence). CDR3: CASSYGVLDTEAFF. Here the CDR3 DNA reads TGTGCCAGCAGCTACGGGGTCCTTGACACTGAAGCTTTCTTT. Together with reference TRBV13 and TRBJ1-1, the CDR3 gives the full variable domain: AAGVIQSPRHLIKEKRETATLKCYPIPRHDTVYWYQQGPGQDPQFLISFYEKMQSDKGSIPDRFSAQQFSDYHSELNMSSLELGDSALYFCASSYGVLDTEAFFGQGTRLTVV.

Only one count was recorded for this clone. This chain links TRBV27 with TRBJ1-3; TRBD1 aligns across 7 bases. CDR1 and CDR2 (germline): MNHEY, SMNVEV (reference sequence). This CDR3 has 15 residues. The junction had 5 bases not matched to a gene; V was cut back by 4 bases and J by 2 bases. CDR3 sequence reads: CASSSTGEAGNTIYF. The CDR3 region has the DNA TGTGCCAGCAGTTCCACAGGGGAGGCTGGAAACACCATATATTTT.

This chain joins TRBV6-1 and TRBJ2-1; 9 nucleotides align to TRBD2. Germline-derived CDR1 and CDR2 are MNHNS and SASEGT. The CDR3 consists of 16 residues. Trimming cost V 3 bases and J 8 bases; bases outside gene matches: 11. CDR3 coding DNA: TGTGCCAGCAGTGAGCCGCTAGCGGGGCCAAGGGATGAGCAGTTCTTC. Its translation: CASSEPLAGPRDEQFF.

The CDR3 region is CASSLRDSGNEQFF. CDR3 DNA: TGTGCCAGCAGCCTCCGGGACTCTGGCAATGAGCAGTTCTTC. V is TRBV9 and J is TRBJ2-1; D may be TRBD2 (6 bases). This CDR3 comprises 14 residues. V was pared by 4 bases and J by 6 bases, with 14 bases between. Germline V gene sequence: CDR1 SGDLS, CDR2 YYNGEE.

This clone was observed a few times. V usage is TRBV7-6 and J usage is TRBJ1-1, with TRBD1 as a possible D gene (6 bases). Germline V gene lookup returns CDR1 SGHVS and CDR2 FNYEAQ. V lost 4 bases, J lost 9 bases, and 15 bases lay in between. The CDR3 totals 13 residues. CDR3 nucleotides: TGTGCCAGCAGCTCTAGCTCTCAGGGGAAAGCTTTCTTT. Translating it yields CASSSSSQGKAFF.

The chain employs TRBV5-4 and TRBJ2-7; D might be TRBD1 (5 bases). The CDR3 totals 15 residues. CDR1 and CDR2 (germline): SGHNT, YYREEE (reference sequence). Trimming left V 5 bases short and J 0 bases short, with 15 bases between. CDR3 sequence reads: CASSEWGQSSYEQYF. The CDR3 bases are TGTGCCAGCAGTGAGTGGGGCCAAAGCTCCTACGAGCAGTACTTC.

This clone was seen only once. This rearrangement joins TRBV10-1 to TRBJ2-3, with a possible D match to TRBD2 (6 bases). Germline-derived CDR1 and CDR2 are WNHNN and SYGVQD (reference sequence). The CDR3 totals 16 residues. V was shortened by 2 bases and J by 5 bases, with 17 bases between the two germline ends. The CDR3 region is CASSETWSGPRDTQYF. The CDR3 coding sequence is TGCGCCAGCAGTGAGACCTGGAGCGGGCCCAGAGATACGCAGTATTTT.

The J gene is TRBJ2-7, the V gene TRBV5-4; D unclear. The CDR3 totals 14 residues. CDR1 and CDR2 from the germline V gene are SGHNT and YYREEE (reference sequence). V shed 0 bases and J shed 0 bases, with 7 bases lying between them. The CDR3 DNA follows: TGTGCCAGCAGCTTGGGGCCAGACTCCTACGAGCAGTACTTC. This sequence encodes CASSLGPDSYEQYF.

Here the CDR3 reads CASSLSGYGGETQYF. The DNA for the CDR3 is TGTGCCAGCAGCTTAAGCGGGTATGGGGGAGAGACCCAGTACTTC. The chain is built from TRBV7-9 and TRBJ2-5; D perhaps matches TRBD2 (6 bases). The CDR3 has 15 residues. Germline V CDR1 and CDR2: SEHNR, FQNEAQ (reference sequence). The V end lost 2 bases, the J end lost 4 bases, and 14 bases lay between the germline ends. The full variable domain, with the rest looked up from reference TRBV7-9 and TRBJ2-5, is DTGVSQNPRHKITKRGQNVTFRCDPISEHNRLYWYRQTLGQGPEFLTYFQNEAQLEKSRLLSDRFSAERPKGSFSTLEIQRTEQGDSAMYLCASSLSGYGGETQYFGPGTRLLVL.